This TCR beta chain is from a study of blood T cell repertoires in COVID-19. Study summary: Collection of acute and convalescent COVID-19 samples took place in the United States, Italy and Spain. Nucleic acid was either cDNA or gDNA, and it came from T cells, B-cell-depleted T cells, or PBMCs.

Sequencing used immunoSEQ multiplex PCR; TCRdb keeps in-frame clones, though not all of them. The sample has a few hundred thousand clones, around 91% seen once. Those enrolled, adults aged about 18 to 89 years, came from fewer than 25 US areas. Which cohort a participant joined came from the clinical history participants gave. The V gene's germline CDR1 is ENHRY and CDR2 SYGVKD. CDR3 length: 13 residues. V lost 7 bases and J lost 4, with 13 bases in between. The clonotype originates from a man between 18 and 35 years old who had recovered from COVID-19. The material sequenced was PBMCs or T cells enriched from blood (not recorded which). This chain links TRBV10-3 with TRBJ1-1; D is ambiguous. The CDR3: CAITLEPSTEAFF. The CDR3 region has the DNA TGTGCCATCACCCTCGAACCGAGCACTGAAGCTTTCTTT.